This TCR beta chain was observed in a study of blood T cell repertoires in COVID-19. Whole-study context: T cells, B-cell-depleted T cells, or PBMCs provided the cDNA or gDNA that served as material.

Those enrolled, adults aged roughly 18 to 90 years, came from roughly 22 US areas. Categorization into cohorts depended on clinical history that participants reported. In the authors' methods: It was from reference gene primer amplification that nucleated cell counts were estimated. Method: immunoSEQ multiplex PCR; TCRdb's copy keeps in-frame clones and lacks some. The V and J calls and clone size were taken over from that table, and D and trimming were inferred from the DNA. The table has roughly 150,000 clones, 84% seen once. Germline V lookup: CDR1 LNHDA, CDR2 SQIVND (reference sequence). CDR3 length equals 15 residues. Trimming pared 6 bases from V and 0 bases from J, leaving 14 bases between.

This clonotype originated in a woman aged 18-29 years who had been exposed to COVID-19. The V and J genes are TRBV19 and TRBJ2-5, with D possibly TRBD2 on 5 matching bases. Source material: PBMCs or T cells enriched from blood (not recorded which). The DNA of the CDR3 is TGTGCCAGTAGCATGGAGAGGGCGTACCAAGAGACCCAGTACTTC. Translated: CASSMERAYQETQYF.